Listed here is a single T cell receptor beta chain. This sample is drawn from a study of T cell changes during pregnancy in multiple sclerosis. Generated by immunoSEQ multiplex PCR, the TCRdb table keeps only in-frame clones and is missing some. The sample records 69,000 or so clones, around 94% being singletons. From germline, CDR1 is SGDLS and CDR2 YYNGEE. Trimming left V 7 bases short and J 0 bases short, with 11 bases between. The CDR3 is 14 residues long. The rearrangement uses TRBV9 and TRBJ1-3; weak D call: TRBD1 (5 bases). The receptor was derived from a female donor with multiple sclerosis, enrolled in a pregnancy study. Source: peripheral blood, taken before pregnancy. CDR3 bases: TGTGCCAGCGCCTCGGGGGGCTCTGGAAACACCATATATTTT. Its protein is CASASGGSGNTIYF.